The next 24 T cell receptor beta chains were all read from a single sample in a study of Ad26.COV2.S vaccination and SARS-CoV-2 variants. Profiling relied on immunoSEQ multiplex PCR, and the TCRdb table lists in-frame clones only, not all of them. The sample has around 450,000 clones, roughly 90% seen once. Regarding treatment: around 19 received Ad26.COV2.S at low or high dose, single or two shots; about 5 received placebo; per-sample allocation not given. Samples were taken on day 63 after the first vaccine or placebo injection. This specimen was peripheral blood, taken in a trial of Ad26.COV2.S vaccine versus placebo. Receptors originate from a person aged 18-65 years who received the Ad26.COV2.S COVID-19 vaccine or a placebo.

The rearrangement links TRBV5-6 to TRBJ2-2; D is unresolved. The CDR3 consists of 18 residues. Germline V CDR1 and CDR2: SGHDT, YYEEEE. V lost 1 base, J lost 0 bases, and 16 bases lay in between. The CDR3 reads CASSLSQVYGANTGELFF. CDR3 DNA: TGTGCCAGCAGCTTGAGTCAGGTGTACGGAGCGAACACCGGGGAGCTGTTTTTT.

The rearrangement uses TRBV5-1 and TRBJ1-2; 7 bases are a match to TRBD1. The V segment lost 0 bases and the J segment 5 bases; nucleotides outside the gene matches: 4. Looked up from germline, CDR1 is SGHRS and CDR2 is YFSETQ. The CDR3 loop spans 14 amino acids. The CDR3 DNA reads TGCGCCAGCAGCTTGGCACAGGGACAGTATGGCTACACCTTC. Translated: CASSLAQGQYGYTF.

This clone appeared once. The chain uses TRBV19 and TRBJ2-4, with D perhaps assigned TRBD1 or TRBD2 (6 bases each). CDR3 size: 14 residues. Looked up from germline, CDR1 is LNHDA and CDR2 is SQIVND (reference sequence). The germline V and J ends were trimmed by 5 bases and 9 bases, with 17 bases remaining between them. The CDR3 DNA reads as TGTGCCAGTAGTCCCTCGGGGGCGCAGGGCATTCAGTACTTC. It specifies CASSPSGAQGIQYF.

In its sample, this clone was seen once. The CDR3 here is CASSESGANEQFF. The CDR3 DNA sequence: TGCGCCAGCAGTGAGTCGGGGGCCAATGAGCAGTTCTTC. The chain carries TRBV10-1 and TRBJ2-1, with a weak D call TRBD1 (6 bases). This CDR3 has 13 amino acids. CDR1 and CDR2 (germline): WNHNN, SYGVQD (reference sequence). Trimming shortened V by 0 bases and J by 6 bases, and 6 bases separated the two germline ends.

In this sample, this clone turned up a few times. V and J are TRBV10-2 and TRBJ2-7; 10 nucleotides match TRBD2. Germline V CDR1 and CDR2: WSHSY, SAAADI. This CDR3 spans 15 amino acids. After removal of 0 bases from V and 3 bases from J, the junction contained 2 bases not matched to a gene. This CDR3 is CASSESASGGYEQYF. The CDR3 nucleotides read TGCGCCAGCAGTGAGTCGGCTAGCGGGGGCTACGAGCAGTACTTC.

The chain links TRBV7-6 to TRBJ2-7, with a possible D match to TRBD2 (6 bases). CDR3 length: 15 amino acids. Germline lookup yields CDR1 SGHVS and CDR2 FNYEAQ. V was shortened by 1 base and J by 0 bases, with 10 bases between the two germline ends. CDR3: CASSLEVSGSYEQYF. CDR3 bases: TGTGCCAGCAGCTTAGAGGTTAGCGGCTCCTACGAGCAGTACTTC.

The chain combines TRBV7-6 with TRBJ1-3; D gene uncertain. Germline V gene lookup returns CDR1 SGHVS and CDR2 FNYEAQ. The CDR3 has 14 residues. Trimming left V 5 bases short and J 3 bases short, with 11 bases between. DNA of the CDR3: TGTGCCAGCAGCGCAACGGGTGGTGGAAACACCATATATTTT. As protein: CASSATGGGNTIYF.

V and J are TRBV6-2 or TRBV6-3 and TRBJ1-3; 9 bases agree with TRBD1. After removal of 2 bases from V and 4 bases from J, the junction contained 18 bases not matched to a gene. This CDR3 comprises 20 residues. Germline V gene data show CDR1 as MNHEY and CDR2 as SVGEGT. This CDR3 reads CASSYATGTGFWGVGNTIYF. The CDR3 DNA follows: TGTGCCAGCAGTTACGCGACCGGGACAGGGTTTTGGGGCGTCGGAAACACCATATATTTT.

The chain employs TRBV6-5 and TRBJ1-1; TRBD1 might be the D (6 bases). Trimming pared 6 bases from V and 6 bases from J, leaving 14 bases between. This CDR3 is built from 13 residues. In germline, CDR1 is MNHEY, CDR2 SVGAGI. CDR3 DNA: TGTGCCAGCAGGGATCAGGGGTATTCTGAAGCTTTCTTT. Translation: CASRDQGYSEAFF.

A word on this clone: Other DNA variants within this sample encode the same CDR3. This sequence joins TRBV6-2 or TRBV6-3 and TRBJ1-1; 12 positions match TRBD1. Losses at the gene ends were 2 bases for V and 6 bases for J; bases not matched to a gene: 4. Per germline, CDR1 MNHEY and CDR2 SVGEGT. The CDR3 totals 15 residues. The chain's CDR3 is CASSYPGQGAPEAFF. In DNA, the CDR3 is TGTGCCAGCAGTTACCCGGGACAGGGGGCCCCTGAAGCTTTCTTT.

This clone was counted once. The chain combines TRBV10-2 with TRBJ1-4; D possibly corresponds to TRBD1 (5 bases). Trimming took 6 bases from V and 4 from J, leaving 9 bases between them. The CDR3 totals 13 residues. Germline V gene sequence: CDR1 WSHSY, CDR2 SAAADI. The CDR3 coding sequence is TGCGCCAGCAGAGGCAGGGTTAATGAAAAACTGTTTTTT. This codes for CASRGRVNEKLFF.

With regard to this clone: At the DNA level, this CDR3 is encoded by other sequences in the same sample as well. The chain combines TRBV6-2 or TRBV6-3 with TRBJ2-7, with D uncertain. In germline, CDR1 is MNHEY, CDR2 SVGEGT. V was clipped by 5 bases and J by 0 bases, with 2 bases between them. The CDR3 has 11 amino acids. The CDR3 protein is CASSRSYEQYF. Written as DNA, the CDR3 is TGTGCCAGCAGTCGCTCCTACGAGCAGTACTTC.

This chain uses TRBV5-6 with TRBJ1-1; perhaps TRBD1 as D (5 bases). The CDR3 has 12 amino acids. Between the trimmed V and J ends, which lost 1 base and 4 bases, there was a span of 5 bases. The germline V gene has CDR1 SGHDT and CDR2 YYEEEE. CDR3 region: CASSLRGTEAFF. The CDR3 DNA reads as TGTGCCAGCAGCTTGAGGGGCACTGAAGCTTTCTTT.

The rearrangement links TRBV12-3 or TRBV12-4 to TRBJ2-1; D is unresolved. This CDR3 is 13 amino acids long. V lost 3 bases to trimming and J lost 7 bases, with 10 bases between them. The CDR3 here is CASSFSNGNEQFF. Written as DNA, the CDR3 is TGTGCCAGCAGTTTCTCCAACGGGAATGAGCAGTTCTTC.

The V gene is TRBV9, the J gene TRBJ2-7, with D perhaps matching TRBD1 (6 bases). The CDR3 runs to 14 residues. The germline V gene encodes CDR1 SGDLS and CDR2 YYNGEE. With 0 bases removed from V and 1 base from J, the gap between germline ends came to 8 bases. CDR3 bases: TGTGCCAGCAGCGTAGGCAGGGGTTCCTACGAGCAGTACTTC. As protein: CASSVGRGSYEQYF. Combining the CDR3 with reference TRBV9 and TRBJ2-7 gives the whole variable domain DSGVTQTPKHLITATGQRVTLRCSPRSGDLSVYWYQQSLDQGLQFLIQYYNGEERAKGNILERFSAQQFPDLHSELNLSSLELGDSALYFCASSVGRGSYEQYFGPGTRLTVT.

The chain employs TRBV4-3 and TRBJ2-3, with D perhaps matching TRBD1 or TRBD2 (5 bases each). Germline loops: CDR1 LGHNA, CDR2 YSLEER. V shed 1 base and J shed 1 base, with 9 bases lying between them. This CDR3 region has 15 residues. The CDR3 nucleotides are TGCGCCAGCAGCCAAGCGGGGCGGGGCACAGATACGCAGTATTTT. Translation: CASSQAGRGTDTQYF.

CDR3 residues: CASSLEGGATGELFF. The CDR3 coding sequence is TGTGCCAGCAGCTTGGAAGGGGGCGCCACCGGGGAGCTGTTTTTT. This chain uses TRBV5-8 with TRBJ2-2; 7 positions match TRBD1. The germline gives CDR1 SGHTS, CDR2 YDEGEE. V lost 0 bases, J lost 4 bases, and 3 bases stayed unmatched. The CDR3 runs to 15 residues.

V and J are TRBV19 and TRBJ2-2; D gene uncertain. V gave up 0 bases and J gave up 1 base, with 9 bases separating them. Per germline, CDR1 LNHDA and CDR2 SQIVND (reference sequence). This CDR3 comprises 16 residues. In nucleotides, the CDR3 is TGTGCCAGTAGTATAGAAGGGTGGGGGAACACCGGGGAGCTGTTTTTT. Its protein is CASSIEGWGNTGELFF. Variable domain in full (rest from reference TRBV19 and TRBJ2-2): DGGITQSPKYLFRKEGQNVTLSCEQNLNHDAMYWYRQDPGQGLRLIYYSQIVNDFQKGDIAEGYSVSREKKESFPLTVTSAQKNPTAFYLCASSIEGWGNTGELFFGEGSRLTVL.

The rearrangement uses TRBV11-2 and TRBJ2-5; TRBD2 matches at 13 bases. The J segment lost 5 bases and the V segment lost 4 bases, leaving 16 bases of the junction unmatched. Per germline, CDR1 SGHAT and CDR2 FQNNGV. This CDR3 has 19 residues. CDR3 sequence (DNA): TGTGCCAGCAGCTCCCCGGGACTAGCGGGGAACCAGCCATCGGAGACCCAGTACTTC. It translates to CASSSPGLAGNQPSETQYF.

The chain carries TRBV10-3 and TRBJ1-5, with 10 bases that match TRBD1. The V gene's germline CDR1 is ENHRY and CDR2 SYGVKD. J gave up 4 bases and V 4 bases, and 1 base lay outside the gene matches. CDR3 length: 14 residues. This CDR3 is CAISGTGGNQPQHF. In nucleotides, the CDR3 is TGTGCCATCAGTGGGACAGGGGGAAATCAGCCCCAGCATTTT.

The table lists this clone with a count of one. The rearrangement uses TRBV5-8 and TRBJ1-3; possibly TRBD1 for D (5 bases). V lost 1 base to trimming and J lost 4 bases, with 15 bases between them. Germline V gives CDR1 SGHTS, CDR2 YDEGEE. The CDR3 runs 16 residues. CDR3 nucleotides: TGTGCCAGCAGCTTGCGGTTGTGGGGACCCGGAAACACCATATATTTT. Translated: CASSLRLWGPGNTIYF.

The rearrangement joins TRBV28 to TRBJ1-5, with 9 nucleotides matching TRBD1. CDR1 is MDHEN and CDR2 is SYDVKM in the germline V gene. The CDR3 totals 16 residues. The V and J ends lost 6 bases and 5 bases, in that order; junction bases with no gene match: 11. This chain's CDR3 is CASSPYRDRAYQPQHF. The CDR3 nucleotides read TGTGCCAGCAGCCCCTACCGGGACAGGGCATATCAGCCCCAGCATTTT. Full variable domain (outside the CDR3, taken from reference TRBV28 and TRBJ1-5): DVKVTQSSRYLVKRTGEKVFLECVQDMDHENMFWYRQDPGLGLRLIYFSYDVKMKEKGDIPEGYSVSREKKERFSLILESASTNQTSMYLCASSPYRDRAYQPQHFGDGTRLSIL.

This sequence joins TRBV6-1 and TRBJ1-6; D may be TRBD1 (5 bases). Trimming cost V 3 bases and J 10 bases, with 10 bases left between them. The germline gives CDR1 MNHNS, CDR2 SASEGT. The CDR3 sequence is 13 residues long. The CDR3 DNA sequence: TGTGCCAGCAGTGACAGGGAAGACTCACCCCTCCACTTT. Amino acid sequence: CASSDREDSPLHF.

This chain joins TRBV2 and TRBJ1-2, with D maybe TRBD1 (6 bases). Germline CDR1 reads SNHLY; CDR2 reads FYNNEI. The CDR3 contains 13 residues. Trimming pared 5 bases from V and 2 bases from J, leaving 9 bases between. The DNA for the CDR3 is TGTGCCAGCAGTTTTGGACAGAACTATGGCTACACCTTC. This gives the protein CASSFGQNYGYTF.